These 7 T cell receptor beta chains were all obtained from the same sample, sequenced in a study of blood T cell repertoires in COVID-19. TCRdb's copy holds only in-frame clones and misses some; the assay was immunoSEQ multiplex PCR. Of approximately 150,000 clones in the sample, approximately 90% are singletons; the top ten hold over 0.85%. Input material: peripheral blood. These receptors all come from a woman aged 45-65 years with acute or convalescent COVID-19.

The chain joins TRBV6-2 or TRBV6-3 to TRBJ1-1, with a possible D match to TRBD1 (6 bases). Trimming shortened V by 4 bases and J by 1 base, and 13 bases separated the two germline ends. The V gene's germline CDR1 is MNHEY and CDR2 SVGEGT. The CDR3 is 15 amino acids. Here the CDR3 reads CASSWGGAPNTEAFF. The CDR3 DNA follows: TGTGCCAGCAGTTGGGGGGGGGCGCCGAACACTGAAGCTTTCTTT.

The rearrangement joins TRBV7-9 to TRBJ1-3, with D hard to call. Germline lookup yields CDR1 SEHNR and CDR2 FQNEAQ (reference sequence). The CDR3 runs to 15 residues. V shed 1 base and J shed 1 base, with 8 bases lying between them. CDR3 nucleotide sequence: TGTGCCAGCAGCTTAGATGCGGAGTCTGGAAACACCATATATTTT. This sequence encodes CASSLDAESGNTIYF. Filled out from reference TRBV7-9 and TRBJ1-3, the complete variable domain reads DTGVSQNPRHKITKRGQNVTFRCDPISEHNRLYWYRQTLGQGPEFLTYFQNEAQLEKSRLLSDRFSAERPKGSFSTLEIQRTEQGDSAMYLCASSLDAESGNTIYFGEGSWLTVV.

This clone was counted once. Written as DNA, the CDR3 is TGCGCCAGCAGGTCTACAGGGGGCGCGGCCTATGGCTACACCTTC. It codes for CASRSTGGAAYGYTF. The chain has TRBV5-1 and TRBJ1-2; TRBD1 matches at 9 bases. CDR3 size: 15 residues. Germline V CDR1 and CDR2: SGHRS, YFSETQ. V shed 5 bases and J 4 bases; nucleotides not matched to a gene: 9. Together with reference TRBV5-1 and TRBJ1-2, the CDR3 gives the full variable domain: KAGVTQTPRYLIKTRGQQVTLSCSPISGHRSVSWYQQTPGQGLQFLFEYFSETQRNKGNFPGRFSGRQFSNSRSEMNVSTLELGDSALYLCASRSTGGAAYGYTFGSGTRLTVV.

For this clone: At one end the junction does not follow the germline gene, possibly because of a read error. V is TRBV12-3 or TRBV12-4 and J is TRBJ1-1, with D uncertain. CDR3 length equals 13 residues. CDR3 sequence (DNA): TGTGCCAGCAGTTTAAGCCCGAACGCTGAAGCTTTCTTT. Amino acid sequence: CASSLSPNAEAFF.

V is TRBV10-1 and J is TRBJ2-1; 7 bases fit TRBD2. Unmatched junction bases numbered 10, after V lost 2 bases and J lost 9 bases. The CDR3 has 15 residues. Germline V gene data show CDR1 as WNHNN and CDR2 as SYGVQD (reference sequence). The CDR3 coding sequence is TGCGCCAGCAGTGAGGGGCTAGCGGAAAGGGGTGAGCAGTTCTTC. This translates into CASSEGLAERGEQFF.

This rearrangement joins TRBV7-9 to TRBJ1-6; D gene unclear. Germline V CDR1 and CDR2: SEHNR, FQNEAQ (reference sequence). Trimming removed 5 bases from V and 5 bases from J, with 10 bases in between. This CDR3 has 14 amino acids. CDR3 in amino acids: CASSPRLDNSPLHF. The CDR3 nucleotides read TGTGCCAGCAGCCCACGACTGGATAATTCACCCCTCCACTTT.

This rearrangement joins TRBV28 to TRBJ1-5; D remains unclear. V was clipped by 2 bases and J by 9 bases, with 8 bases between them. CDR3 length: 12 residues. The germline V gene encodes CDR1 MDHEN and CDR2 SYDVKM. This CDR3 is CASSLRELPQHF. The CDR3, as DNA: TGTGCCAGCAGTTTACGGGAACTGCCCCAGCATTTT.